What follows are 4 T cell receptor beta chains derived from one specimen sequenced in a study of cytomegalovirus exposure and HLA in healthy donors. Assay: immunoSEQ multiplex PCR; the TCRdb copy retains only in-frame clones and omits some. Of roughly 180,000 clones listed, approximately 86% are singletons. Sequenced sample: PBMCs. These receptors originate from a man under 40 in good health and CMV-seropositive.

Here the CDR3 DNA reads TGTGCCTGGAGCAGACAGGGCCGATTTGGGCAGTACTTC. This gives the protein CAWSRQGRFGQYF. The gene calls are TRBV30 and TRBJ2-7; 7 positions match TRBD1. Germline V lookup: CDR1 GTSNPN, CDR2 SVGIG (reference sequence). The J segment lost 9 bases and the V segment lost 3 bases, leaving 11 bases of the junction unmatched. This CDR3 is built from 13 residues.

This clone was recorded only once. This rearrangement joins TRBV11-3 to TRBJ2-1; D unclear. Germline V CDR1 and CDR2: SGHNT, YENEEA. This CDR3 has 16 amino acids. Deletions cut 0 bases from V and 5 bases from J, with 14 bases between. As DNA, the CDR3 is TGTGCCAGCAGCTTAGAAGGGTCCGTAGGCGACAATGAGCAGTTCTTC. Translated, it gives CASSLEGSVGDNEQFF.

This chain joins TRBV10-1 and TRBJ1-4; maybe TRBD1 (6 bases). CDR3 length: 9 amino acids. Per the germline V gene, CDR1 is WNHNN and CDR2 is SYGVQD (reference sequence). Trimming left V 8 bases short and J 16 bases short, with 11 bases between. CDR3 in amino acids: CASPRGPFF. The CDR3 DNA reads TGCGCCAGCCCCCGGGGGCCGTTTTTT.

V is TRBV5-1 and J is TRBJ2-7; 8 bases are shared with TRBD1. J lost 2 bases, V lost 4 bases, and 8 bases had no gene match. The CDR3 totals 15 residues. Germline V gene data show CDR1 as SGHRS and CDR2 as YFSETQ. CDR3 nucleotide sequence: TGCGCCAGCAGCCGGGGGACAGGAGAGGCCTACGAGCAGTACTTC. It codes for CASSRGTGEAYEQYF.